This passage covers 22 T cell receptor beta chains from one sample sequenced in a study of T cells in Graves' hyperthyroidism and ophthalmopathy. There were TCR beta CDR3 regions amplified from RNA transcripts. HTBI primers were the set used in a first-round RT-PCR of the TCR CDR3. TCRdb re-analysed the multiplex PCR reads in MiXCR, keeping a single row per CDR3 protein. The sample includes about 590,000 distinct CDR3 sequences, approximately 15% of them seen just once. Source material: blood. The source of these receptors is a woman between 18 and 29 years old with Graves' ophthalmopathy.

This clonotype was counted many times. The chain joins TRBV28 to TRBJ2-1, with D possibly TRBD2 on 6 matching bases. This CDR3 comprises 17 residues. Trimming took 6 bases from V and 0 from J, leaving 18 bases between them. The germline V gene encodes CDR1 MDHEN and CDR2 SYDVKM. The CDR3 is CASRRDFLRSSYNEQFF. CDR3 in DNA: TGTGCCAGCAGACGGGACTTCTTGAGGAGCTCCTACAATGAGCAGTTCTTC. The complete variable domain, with remaining parts taken from reference TRBV28 and TRBJ2-1, reads DVKVTQSSRYLVKRTGEKVFLECVQDMDHENMFWYRQDPGLGLRLIYFSYDVKMKEKGDIPEGYSVSREKKERFSLILESASTNQTSMYLCASRRDFLRSSYNEQFFGPGTRLTVL.

This clonotype is deemed medium-sized. The chain links TRBV29-1 to TRBJ1-1; the match to TRBD1 covers 7 bases. V shed 1 base, J shed 5 bases, and the junction held 4 bases outside the gene matches. Germline CDR1 is SQVTM and CDR2 is ANQGSEA. This CDR3 spans 13 amino acids. CDR3 sequence: CSVEAGGGTEAFF. The DNA of the CDR3 is TGCAGCGTTGAAGCAGGGGGAGGAACTGAAGCTTTCTTT. Looking up the rest from reference TRBV29-1 and TRBJ1-1 gives the full variable domain: SAVISQKPSRDICQRGTSLTIQCQVDSQVTMMFWYRQQPGQSLTLIATANQGSEATYESGFVIDKFPISRPNLTFSTLTVSNMSPEDSSIYLCSVEAGGGTEAFFGQGTRLTVV.

The V and J genes are TRBV12-3 or TRBV12-4 and TRBJ1-5; 11 bases fit TRBD1. V lost 3 bases, J lost 3 bases, and 7 bases stayed unmatched. The CDR3 consists of 17 residues. The DNA of the CDR3 is TGTGCCAGCAGTTTGGCCGGGACAGGGGGAAACAATCAGCCCCAGCATTTT. As protein: CASSLAGTGGNNQPQHF.

This clonotype was observed a few times. The chain joins TRBV9 to TRBJ2-1; D is possibly TRBD2 (6 bases). There are 16 residues in the CDR3. Trimming pared 0 bases from V and 4 bases from J, leaving 14 bases between. In germline, CDR1 is SGDLS, CDR2 YYNGEE. This CDR3 reads CASSVGGVSSYNEQFF. The CDR3 DNA is TGTGCCAGCAGCGTAGGGGGGGTTAGCAGTTACAATGAGCAGTTCTTC.

In its sample, this clonotype was seen many times. J is TRBJ2-1 and V is TRBV29-1; 8 nucleotides line up with TRBD1. The V and J ends lost 2 bases and 7 bases, in that order; junction bases with no gene match: 4. The CDR3 contains 13 residues. CDR1 is SQVTM, CDR2 ANQGSEA, per germline. CDR3 DNA: TGCAGCGTTGAACAGGGGGCGCGGAATGAGCAGTTCTTC. It codes for CSVEQGARNEQFF.

This clonotype was recorded many times. The chain is built from TRBV28 and TRBJ2-7; 7 bases are a match to TRBD1. Germline V gene sequence: CDR1 MDHEN, CDR2 SYDVKM. This CDR3 has 14 amino acids. V shed 6 bases and J 0 bases; nucleotides not matched to a gene: 5. The CDR3 here is CASRQDRSSYEQYF. The CDR3 region has the DNA TGTGCCAGCAGGCAGGACAGGAGCTCCTACGAGCAGTACTTC.

This clonotype was recorded many times. V gene TRBV24-1 combines with J gene TRBJ2-1; 11 bases align to TRBD2. The V gene's germline CDR1 is KGHDR and CDR2 SFDVKD. The CDR3 contains 15 residues. With 5 bases clipped from V and 9 bases from J, the junction kept 8 bases outside the gene matches. The chain's CDR3 is CATSATSGRDSEQFF. CDR3 nucleotide sequence: TGTGCCACCAGTGCAACTAGCGGGAGAGACAGTGAGCAGTTCTTC.

At least ten counts were recorded for this clonotype. The chain joins TRBV7-9 to TRBJ2-7; D may match TRBD1 or TRBD2 (5 bases each). This CDR3 comprises 12 residues. Trimming removed 7 bases at V and 4 bases at J, with 11 bases between. Germline loops: CDR1 SEHNR, CDR2 FQNEAQ (reference sequence). The CDR3 DNA is TGTGCCAGCAATCTCGAGGGGTACGAGCAGTACTTC. The encoded protein is CASNLEGYEQYF.

This clonotype showed up many times. The chain uses TRBV2 and TRBJ2-6, with D unclear. This CDR3 has 15 amino acids. The germline V gene has CDR1 SNHLY and CDR2 FYNNEI. With 5 bases removed from V and 0 bases from J, the gap between germline ends came to 8 bases. As DNA, the CDR3 is TGTGCCAGCAGTAGAGAACACTCTGGGGCCAACGTCCTGACTTTC. Its translation is CASSREHSGANVLTF.

Points on this clonotype: One end of the junction fails to match germline, which may point to a read error. V and J are TRBV29-1 and TRBJ2-7, with D possibly TRBD1 on 6 matching bases. The length of the CDR3 is 15 residues. Germline CDR1 is SQVTM and CDR2 is ANQGSEA. CDR3 loop: CSIEVGDRFSYEQYF. Written as DNA, the CDR3 is TGCAGCATTGAAGTAGGAGACAGGTTCTCCTACGAGCAGTACTTC.

This clonotype was counted many times. The chain links TRBV7-2 to TRBJ2-7; 9 bases line up with TRBD2. Trimming at V came to 1 base and at J to 1 base, leaving 11 bases not matched to a gene. CDR3 length: 18 amino acids. In germline, CDR1 is SGHTA, CDR2 FQGNSA. The CDR3 spells CASSLDRGGRVPSYEQYF. CDR3 coding DNA: TGTGCCAGCAGCTTAGATCGTGGCGGGAGGGTTCCTTCCTACGAGCAGTACTTC.

The sample holds many counts of this clonotype. The V gene is TRBV7-2, the J gene TRBJ2-7; 8 bases map to TRBD1. There are 14 residues in the CDR3. Germline-derived CDR1 and CDR2 are SGHTA and FQGNSA. V gave up 0 bases and J gave up 7 bases; unmatched junction bases: 5. The DNA for the CDR3 is TGTGCCAGCAGCTTAGCGACAGGGGTCCGGGAGCAGTACTTC. Amino acids: CASSLATGVREQYF.

This clonotype showed up many times. The chain couples TRBV12-3 or TRBV12-4 to TRBJ2-1, with 7 bases lining up with TRBD1. The CDR3 has 16 amino acids. The V segment lost 6 bases and the J segment 8 bases; nucleotides outside the gene matches: 16. CDR3 nucleotides: TGTGCCAGCAGCCGGGTCTCTTTGGACAGGTCACATGAGCAGTTCTTC. Translation: CASSRVSLDRSHEQFF.

The gene calls are TRBV27 and TRBJ1-1; D gene uncertain. The CDR3 extends over 16 amino acids. V was cut by 3 bases and J by 2 bases, with 16 bases left in between. The germline gives CDR1 MNHEY, CDR2 SMNVEV (reference sequence). The CDR3: CASSLTPEDRNTEAFF. The CDR3 DNA is TGTGCCAGCAGTTTGACCCCGGAGGATCGTAACACTGAAGCTTTCTTT.

There are many counts of this clonotype. The chain is built from TRBV7-6 and TRBJ1-1; TRBD1 agrees at 11 bases. Germline loops: CDR1 SGHVS, CDR2 FNYEAQ. The CDR3 runs to 17 residues. The ends lost 2 bases at V and 0 bases at J; junction bases unmatched: 5. CDR3 nucleotide sequence: TGTGCCAGCAGCTTAAGGACAGGGGGCTTCCTGAACACTGAAGCTTTCTTT. Its protein is CASSLRTGGFLNTEAFF.

In its sample, this clonotype was seen many times. The rearrangement links TRBV7-9 to TRBJ1-3; D is unclear. The germline CDR1 and CDR2 sequences are SEHNR and FQNEAQ (reference sequence). The CDR3 loop spans 16 amino acids. V was trimmed by 5 bases and J by 0 bases, leaving 14 bases between them. The CDR3 is CASSPTRTFSGNTIYF. Here the CDR3 DNA reads TGTGCCAGCAGCCCCACCCGGACCTTCTCTGGAAACACCATATATTTT.

This clonotype appeared a few times. J is TRBJ2-3 and V is TRBV5-6; D perhaps matches TRBD2 (5 bases). The CDR3 loop spans 16 amino acids. Deletions cut 0 bases from V and 1 base from J, with 12 bases between. Germline-derived CDR1 and CDR2 are SGHDT and YYEEEE. The CDR3 nucleotides read TGTGCCAGCAGCTTGGCTGAGCGGTCACGCACAGATACGCAGTATTTT. It translates to CASSLAERSRTDTQYF.

The chain joins TRBV12-5 to TRBJ2-3; TRBD1 is a possible D gene (5 bases). The germline V and J ends were trimmed by 0 bases and 0 bases, with 10 bases remaining between them. Germline lookup yields CDR1 LGHNT and CDR2 FRNRAP. The CDR3 sequence is 16 residues long. The CDR3 is CASGLVPTGSTDTQYF. In nucleotides, the CDR3 is TGTGCTAGTGGTTTGGTACCTACAGGAAGCACAGATACGCAGTATTTT.

The V call is TRBV24-1, the J call TRBJ2-2; no firm D call. The CDR3 runs 11 residues. CDR1 is KGHDR, CDR2 SFDVKD, per germline. Trimming removed 12 bases from V and 1 base from J, with 5 bases in between. CDR3 coding DNA: TGTGCCGTCAAGAACACCGGGGAGCTGTTTTTT. It specifies CAVKNTGELFF.

The CDR3 loop is CASSPSDGARGYTF. CDR3 in DNA: TGTGCCAGCAGCCCTTCGGACGGAGCCCGGGGCTACACCTTC. This chain uses TRBV3-1 with TRBJ1-2; D unclear. Per germline, CDR1 LGHDT and CDR2 YNNKEL (reference sequence). The CDR3 has 14 amino acids. Between the trimmed V and J ends, which lost 4 bases and 8 bases, there was a span of 17 bases.

The rearrangement uses TRBV12-3 or TRBV12-4 and TRBJ2-7, with 9 positions matching TRBD1. The CDR3 totals 14 residues. The ends lost 6 bases at V and 5 bases at J; junction bases unmatched: 8. CDR3 bases: TGTGCCAGCAGGCCGGGACAGGGTGAGGACGAGCAGTACTTC. Protein product: CASRPGQGEDEQYF.

There are a few counts of this clonotype. V is TRBV12-5 and J is TRBJ2-3; D gene unclear. Germline loops: CDR1 LGHNT, CDR2 FRNRAP. V dropped 6 bases and J dropped 6 bases, with 10 bases sitting between them. The CDR3 totals 12 residues. The CDR3 loop reads CASGPTLDTQYF. The CDR3 DNA reads TGTGCTAGTGGGCCTACCTTGGATACGCAGTATTTT. The complete variable domain, with remaining parts taken from reference TRBV12-5 and TRBJ2-3, reads DARVTQTPRHKVTEMGQEVTMRCQPILGHNTVFWYRQTMMQGLELLAYFRNRAPLDDSGMPKDRFSAEMPDATLATLKIQPSEPRDSAVYFCASGPTLDTQYFGPGTRLTVL.